This TCR beta chain is drawn from a study of T cells in Graves' hyperthyroidism and ophthalmopathy. The CDR3 runs to 15 residues. In germline, CDR1 is ENHRY, CDR2 SYGVKD. TCR beta CDR3 sequences were amplified from RNA transcripts. HTBI primers were the set used in a first-round RT-PCR of the TCR CDR3. TCRdb used MiXCR to reprocess the multiplex PCR reads, holding one entry per CDR3 protein. In the table there are some 600,000 distinct CDR3 sequences, 11% to 15% of which are singletons. Notes on this clonotype: A read error may be the cause here, since a much bigger clone is one base away.

V is TRBV10-3 and J is TRBJ1-1, with TRBD1 matching over 7 bases. The TCR was taken from a woman in her twenties or thirties with Graves' hyperthyroidism that later progressed to Graves' ophthalmopathy. Sample: blood. CDR3 sequence: CVISEPGTEGTEAFF. CDR3 in DNA: TGTGTCATCAGTGAGCCAGGGACAGAGGGCACTGAAGCTTTCTTT.